This T cell receptor beta chain was sequenced for a study of T cell responses to AZD1222 COVID-19 vaccine. Looked up from germline, CDR1 is GTSNPN and CDR2 is SVGIG (reference sequence). Trimming shortened V by 5 bases and J by 5 bases, and 6 bases separated the two germline ends. This CDR3 has 10 residues. The repertoire was sequenced with immunoSEQ multiplex PCR; TCRdb's copy has only in-frame clones and lacks some. The data show roughly 150,000 clones, 85% to 95% seen once. This clone was seen just once. This sample includes further DNA sequences coding for the same CDR3. The origin of this receptor is an adult in good health. This material consisted of peripheral blood, taken on day 0 of AZD1222 vaccination. V gene TRBV30 combines with J gene TRBJ1-1; D is unclear. The CDR3 DNA reads as TGTGCCTGGTCTCGGACTGAAGCTTTCTTT. Amino acids: CAWSRTEAFF.